This TCR beta chain was captured by sequencing in a study of T cell repertoires in cytomegalovirus infection. This CDR3 comprises 19 residues. Trimming removed 2 bases from V and 4 bases from J; junction bases left unmatched: 12. Germline V CDR1 and CDR2: SGHTA, FQGNSA. In TCRdb, the reads were re-called with MiXCR into one record per CDR3 protein. Found here are roughly 310,000 distinct CDR3 sequences, 15% to 20% of them singletons; the top ten hold around 12%. This clonotype was seen a handful of times. Its antigen is not identified. Study results and caveats: HLA-C-restricted, CMV-specific TCR beta clonotypes were dominant ex vivo.

The source is a human donor in good health (CMV status not recorded). Some clones in this sample may be carry-over from other donors' samples. The chain is built from TRBV7-2 and TRBJ2-1; 12 nucleotides align to TRBD1. Sequencing was carried out using PBMCs. The CDR3 is CASSLIGGPGQGAYNEQFF. The CDR3 DNA is TGTGCCAGCAGCTTAATCGGGGGTCCGGGACAGGGGGCGTACAATGAGCAGTTCTTC.